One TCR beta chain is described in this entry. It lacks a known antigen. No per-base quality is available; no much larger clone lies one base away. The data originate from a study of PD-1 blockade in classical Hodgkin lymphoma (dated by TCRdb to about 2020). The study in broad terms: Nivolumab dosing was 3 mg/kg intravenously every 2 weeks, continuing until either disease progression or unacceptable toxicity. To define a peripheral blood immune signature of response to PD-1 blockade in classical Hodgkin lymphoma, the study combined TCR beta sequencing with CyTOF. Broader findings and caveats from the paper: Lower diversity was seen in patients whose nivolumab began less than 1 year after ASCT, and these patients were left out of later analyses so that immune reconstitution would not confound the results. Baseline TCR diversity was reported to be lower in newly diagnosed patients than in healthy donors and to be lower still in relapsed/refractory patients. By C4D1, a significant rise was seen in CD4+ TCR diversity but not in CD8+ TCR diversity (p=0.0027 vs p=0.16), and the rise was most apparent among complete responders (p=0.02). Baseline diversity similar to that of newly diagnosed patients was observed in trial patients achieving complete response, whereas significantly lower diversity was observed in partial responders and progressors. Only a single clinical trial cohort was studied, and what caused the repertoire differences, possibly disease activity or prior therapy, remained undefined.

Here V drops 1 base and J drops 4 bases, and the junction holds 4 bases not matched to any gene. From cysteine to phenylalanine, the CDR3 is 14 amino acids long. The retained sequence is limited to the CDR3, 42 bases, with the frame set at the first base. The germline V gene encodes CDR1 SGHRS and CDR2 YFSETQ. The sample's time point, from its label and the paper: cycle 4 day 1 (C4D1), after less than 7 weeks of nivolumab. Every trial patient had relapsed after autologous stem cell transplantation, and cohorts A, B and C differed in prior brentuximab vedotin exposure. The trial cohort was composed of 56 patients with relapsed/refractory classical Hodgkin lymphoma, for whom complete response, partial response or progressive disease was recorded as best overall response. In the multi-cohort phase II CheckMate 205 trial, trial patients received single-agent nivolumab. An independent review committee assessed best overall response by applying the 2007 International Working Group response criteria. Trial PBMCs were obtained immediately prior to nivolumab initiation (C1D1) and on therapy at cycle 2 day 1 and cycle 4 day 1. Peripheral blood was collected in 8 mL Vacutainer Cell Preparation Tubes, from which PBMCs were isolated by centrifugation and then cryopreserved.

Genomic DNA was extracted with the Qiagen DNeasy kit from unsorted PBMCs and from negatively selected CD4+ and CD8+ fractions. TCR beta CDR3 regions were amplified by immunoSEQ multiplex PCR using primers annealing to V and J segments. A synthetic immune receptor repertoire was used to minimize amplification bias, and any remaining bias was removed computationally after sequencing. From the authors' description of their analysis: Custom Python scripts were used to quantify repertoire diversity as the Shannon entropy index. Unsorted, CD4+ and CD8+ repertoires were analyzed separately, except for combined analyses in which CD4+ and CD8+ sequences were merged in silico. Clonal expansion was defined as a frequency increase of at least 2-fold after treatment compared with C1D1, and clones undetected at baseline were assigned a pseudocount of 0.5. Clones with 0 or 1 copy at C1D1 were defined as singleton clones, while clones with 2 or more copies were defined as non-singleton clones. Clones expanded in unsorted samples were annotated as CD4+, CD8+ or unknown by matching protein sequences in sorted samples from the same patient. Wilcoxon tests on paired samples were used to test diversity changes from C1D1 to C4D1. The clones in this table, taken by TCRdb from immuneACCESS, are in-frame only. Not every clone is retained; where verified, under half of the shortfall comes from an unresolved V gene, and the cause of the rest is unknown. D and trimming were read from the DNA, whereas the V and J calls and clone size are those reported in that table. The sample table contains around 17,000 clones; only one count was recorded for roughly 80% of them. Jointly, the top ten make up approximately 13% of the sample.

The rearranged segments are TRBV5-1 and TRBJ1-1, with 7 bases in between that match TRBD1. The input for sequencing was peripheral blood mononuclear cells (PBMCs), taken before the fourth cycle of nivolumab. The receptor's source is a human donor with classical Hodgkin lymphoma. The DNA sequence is TGCGCCAGCAGCTTGATGACAGGGAGCACTGAAGCTTTCTTT. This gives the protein CASSLMTGSTEAFF.